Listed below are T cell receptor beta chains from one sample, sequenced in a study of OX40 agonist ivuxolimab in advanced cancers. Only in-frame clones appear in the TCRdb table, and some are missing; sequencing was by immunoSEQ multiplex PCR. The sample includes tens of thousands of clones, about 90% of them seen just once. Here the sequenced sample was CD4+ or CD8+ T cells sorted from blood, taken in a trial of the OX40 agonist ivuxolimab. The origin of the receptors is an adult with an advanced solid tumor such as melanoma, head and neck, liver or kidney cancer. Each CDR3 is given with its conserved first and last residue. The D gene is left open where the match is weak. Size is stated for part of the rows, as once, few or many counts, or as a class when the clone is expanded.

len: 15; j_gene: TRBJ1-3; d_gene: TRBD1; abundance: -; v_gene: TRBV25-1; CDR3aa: CASSPGTGSGNTIYF; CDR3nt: TGTGCCAGCAGCCCCGGGACAGGGTCTGGAAACACCATATATTTT
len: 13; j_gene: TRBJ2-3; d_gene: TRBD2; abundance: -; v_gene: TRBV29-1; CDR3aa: CSVQRGSTDTQYF; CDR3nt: TGCAGCGTACAGCGGGGTAGCACAGATACGCAGTATTTT
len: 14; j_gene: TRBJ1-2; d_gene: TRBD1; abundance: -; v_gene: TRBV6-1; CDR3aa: CASSEGTGGYGYTF; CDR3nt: TGTGCCAGCAGTGAAGGGACAGGGGGCTATGGCTACACCTTC
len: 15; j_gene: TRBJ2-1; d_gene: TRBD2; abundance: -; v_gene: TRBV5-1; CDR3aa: CASSPAGGPYNEQFF; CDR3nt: TGCGCCAGCAGCCCCGCGGGAGGGCCCTACAATGAGCAGTTCTTC
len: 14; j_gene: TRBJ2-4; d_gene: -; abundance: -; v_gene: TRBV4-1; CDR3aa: CASSQAVLVDIQYF; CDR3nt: TGCGCCAGCAGCCAAGCGGTTCTAGTAGACATTCAGTACTTC
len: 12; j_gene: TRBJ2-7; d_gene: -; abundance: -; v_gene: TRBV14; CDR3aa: CASSPGPGGQYF; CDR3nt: TGTGCCAGCAGCCCTGGTCCGGGGGGCCAGTACTTC
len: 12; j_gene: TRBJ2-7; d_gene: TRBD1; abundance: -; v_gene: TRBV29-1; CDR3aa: CSAGQDSYEQYF; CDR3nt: TGCAGCGCCGGACAGGACTCCTACGAGCAGTACTTC
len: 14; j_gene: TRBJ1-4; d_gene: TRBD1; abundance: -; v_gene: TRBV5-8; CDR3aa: CASSPRTGVEKLFF; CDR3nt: TGTGCCAGCAGCCCGCGGACAGGGGTTGAAAAACTGTTTTTT
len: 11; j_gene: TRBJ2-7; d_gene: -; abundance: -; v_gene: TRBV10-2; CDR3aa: CASSQGHEQYF; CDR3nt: TGCGCCAGCAGCCAGGGCCACGAGCAGTACTTC
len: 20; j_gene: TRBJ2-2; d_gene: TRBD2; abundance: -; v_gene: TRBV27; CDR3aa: CASSIWRGTSGTFNTGELFF; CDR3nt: TGTGCCAGCAGTATCTGGAGGGGGACTAGCGGGACTTTTAACACCGGGGAGCTGTTTTTT
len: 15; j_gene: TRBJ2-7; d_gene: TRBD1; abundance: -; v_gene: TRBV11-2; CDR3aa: CASSLWTGDTYEQYF; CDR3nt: TGTGCCAGCAGCCTTTGGACAGGGGATACCTACGAGCAGTACTTC
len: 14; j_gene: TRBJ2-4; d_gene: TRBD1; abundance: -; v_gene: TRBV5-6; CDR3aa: CASSSNRGLDIQYF; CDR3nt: TGTGCCAGCAGCTCTAACAGGGGGCTCGACATTCAGTACTTC
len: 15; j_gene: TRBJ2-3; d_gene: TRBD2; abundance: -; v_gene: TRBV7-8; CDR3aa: CASSLAGGPSDTQYF; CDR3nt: TGTGCCAGCAGCTTAGCGGGAGGGCCTTCAGATACGCAGTATTTT
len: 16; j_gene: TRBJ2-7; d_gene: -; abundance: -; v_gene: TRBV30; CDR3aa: CAWSSPPDPVTSEQYF; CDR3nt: TGTGCCTGGAGTTCCCCCCCGGACCCCGTTACGAGCGAGCAGTACTTC
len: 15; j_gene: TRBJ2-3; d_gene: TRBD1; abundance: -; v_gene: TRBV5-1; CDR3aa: CASSLGPGQGATQYF; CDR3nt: TGCGCCAGCAGCTTGGGCCCGGGACAGGGGGCTACGCAGTATTTT
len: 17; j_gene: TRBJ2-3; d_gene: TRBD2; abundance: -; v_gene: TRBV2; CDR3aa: CASSEGILAGVTDTQYF; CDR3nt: TGTGCCAGCAGTGAAGGAATCCTAGCGGGCGTCACAGATACGCAGTATTTT
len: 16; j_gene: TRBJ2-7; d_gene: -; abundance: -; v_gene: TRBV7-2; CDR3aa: CASSRGGSKSSYEQYF; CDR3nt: TGTGCCAGCAGCCGGGGTGGTAGCAAGAGCTCCTACGAGCAGTACTTC
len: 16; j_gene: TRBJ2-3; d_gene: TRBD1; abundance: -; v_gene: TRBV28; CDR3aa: CASSSTGTGGADTQYF; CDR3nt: TGTGCCAGCAGTTCGACCGGGACAGGGGGAGCAGATACGCAGTATTTT
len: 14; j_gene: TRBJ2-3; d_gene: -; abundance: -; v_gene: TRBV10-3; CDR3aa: CAIAGGQSPDTQYF; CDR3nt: TGTGCCATCGCGGGCGGACAGTCCCCAGATACGCAGTATTTT
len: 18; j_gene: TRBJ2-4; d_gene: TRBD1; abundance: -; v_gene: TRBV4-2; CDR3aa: CASSHPDRGMFFKNIQYF; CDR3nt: TGTGCCAGCAGCCATCCGGACAGGGGGATGTTTTTCAAAAACATTCAGTACTTC
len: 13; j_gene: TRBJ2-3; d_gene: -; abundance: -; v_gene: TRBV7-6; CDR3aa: CASSLGQADTQYF; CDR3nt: TGTGCCAGCAGCTTAGGACAGGCAGATACGCAGTATTTT
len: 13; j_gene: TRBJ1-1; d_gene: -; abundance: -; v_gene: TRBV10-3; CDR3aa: CASRRDGDTEAFF; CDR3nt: TGTGCCAGCCGTCGGGACGGGGACACTGAAGCTTTCTTT
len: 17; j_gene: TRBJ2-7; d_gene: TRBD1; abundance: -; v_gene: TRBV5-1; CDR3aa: CASSFVGQGAGSYEQYF; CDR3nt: TGCGCCAGCAGCTTTGTGGGACAGGGGGCTGGATCCTACGAGCAGTACTTC
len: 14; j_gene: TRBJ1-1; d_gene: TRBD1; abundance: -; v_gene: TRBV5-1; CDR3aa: CASSRGQGNTEAFF; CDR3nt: TGCGCCAGCAGCCGAGGACAGGGAAACACTGAAGCTTTCTTT
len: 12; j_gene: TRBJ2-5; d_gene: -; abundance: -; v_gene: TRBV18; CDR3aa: CASSPSVETQYF; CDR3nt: TGTGCCAGCTCACCATCCGTGGAGACCCAGTACTTC
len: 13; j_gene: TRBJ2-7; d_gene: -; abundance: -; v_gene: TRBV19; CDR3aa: CASSQLDSYEQYF; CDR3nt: TGTGCCAGTAGTCAATTGGACAGCTACGAGCAGTACTTC
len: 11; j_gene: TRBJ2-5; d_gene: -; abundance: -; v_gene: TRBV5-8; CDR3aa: CASSSQETQYF; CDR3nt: TGTGCCAGCAGCTCCCAAGAGACCCAGTACTTC
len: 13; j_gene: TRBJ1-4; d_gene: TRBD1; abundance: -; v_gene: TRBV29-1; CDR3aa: CSVLTGRGEKLFF; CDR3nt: TGCAGCGTCCTGACAGGGAGGGGAGAAAAACTGTTTTTT
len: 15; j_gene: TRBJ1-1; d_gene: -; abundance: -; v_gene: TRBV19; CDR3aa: CASSAEQGWNTEAFF; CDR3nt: TGTGCCAGTAGTGCTGAACAGGGATGGAACACTGAAGCTTTCTTT
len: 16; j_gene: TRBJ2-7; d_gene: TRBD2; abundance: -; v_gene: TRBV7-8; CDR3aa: CASQGATSGSSYEQYF; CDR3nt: TGTGCCAGCCAAGGGGCGACTAGCGGGTCTTCCTACGAGCAGTACTTC
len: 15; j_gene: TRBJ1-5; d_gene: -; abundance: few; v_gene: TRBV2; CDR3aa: CASSGPLVRTQPQHF; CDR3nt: TGTGCCAGCAGTGGACCTTTGGTCCGAACTCAGCCCCAGCATTTT
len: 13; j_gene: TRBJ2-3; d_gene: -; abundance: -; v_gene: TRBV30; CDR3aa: CAWRRGKTDTQYF; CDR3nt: TGTGCCTGGAGGCGGGGAAAGACAGATACGCAGTATTTT
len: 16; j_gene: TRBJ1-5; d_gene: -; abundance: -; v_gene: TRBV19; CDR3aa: CASSTSRGESNQPQHF; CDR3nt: TGTGCCAGTAGTACATCCCGGGGGGAAAGCAATCAGCCCCAGCATTTT
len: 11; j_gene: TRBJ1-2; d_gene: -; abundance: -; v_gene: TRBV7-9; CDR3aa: CASSESYGYTF; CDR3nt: TGTGCCAGCAGCGAGAGTTATGGCTACACCTTC
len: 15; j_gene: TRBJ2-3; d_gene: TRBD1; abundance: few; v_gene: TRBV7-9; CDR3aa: CASSPNRGLGDTQYF; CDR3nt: TGTGCCAGCAGCCCAAACAGGGGGCTTGGAGATACGCAGTATTTT
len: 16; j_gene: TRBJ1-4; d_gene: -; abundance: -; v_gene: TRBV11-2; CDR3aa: CASSSIRGREYEKLFF; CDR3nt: TGTGCCAGCAGCTCCATTAGGGGAAGGGAATATGAAAAACTGTTTTTT
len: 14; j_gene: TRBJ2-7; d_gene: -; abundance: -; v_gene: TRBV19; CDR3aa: CASSRVGNAYEQYF; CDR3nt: TGTGCCAGTAGTAGGGTAGGGAATGCCTACGAGCAGTACTTC
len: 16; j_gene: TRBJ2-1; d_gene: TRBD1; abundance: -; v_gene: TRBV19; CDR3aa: CASSIGGTGGADEQFF; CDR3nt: TGTGCCAGTAGTATAGGGGGGACAGGGGGGGCCGATGAGCAGTTCTTC
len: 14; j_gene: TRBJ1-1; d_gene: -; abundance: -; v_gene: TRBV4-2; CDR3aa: CASSQLDDGNEAFF; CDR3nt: TGTGCCAGCAGCCAATTAGACGATGGGAATGAAGCTTTCTTT
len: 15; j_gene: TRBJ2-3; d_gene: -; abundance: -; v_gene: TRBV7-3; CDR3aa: CASSLLASSTDTQYF; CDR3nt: TGTGCCAGCAGCTTATTGGCGAGTAGCACAGATACGCAGTATTTT
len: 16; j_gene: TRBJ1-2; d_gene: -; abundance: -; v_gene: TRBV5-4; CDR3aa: CASSQPSGARVGGYTF; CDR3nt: TGTGCCAGCAGCCAACCATCGGGGGCCAGGGTTGGCGGCTACACCTTC